The present entry profiles one T cell receptor (beta chain) with its context. Antigen: not known. A deep-level run was used for the assay. The assay was immunoSEQ multiplex PCR, and TCRdb's table has in-frame clones only and misses some. The table records roughly 1,500,000 clones, 98% of them present only once. The data originate from a study of shared clonotypes between healthy human individuals. On the study more broadly: Per-donor plates numbered three CD4 naive, three CD4 memory, two CD8 naive and one CD8 memory. Points from the study as a whole: Rarefaction demonstrated incomplete sorted-subset sequencing despite large depth. Of the naive CD4 clonotypes, about 5% were shared across several donors.

The CDR3 runs to 14 residues. Trimming removed 7 bases at V and 4 bases at J, with 17 bases between. Germline-derived CDR1 and CDR2 are MNHNS and SASEGT. This TCR was recovered from a man between 25 and 39 years old in good health. Sequencing used naive CD4+ T cells sorted from blood. Specified subset: CD45RA+ positively selected. V and J are TRBV6-1 and TRBJ2-7; tentatively, D is TRBD2 (5 bases). This CDR3 is CASIQTRTGYEQYF. The DNA for the CDR3 is TGTGCCAGCATCCAAACGCGGACTGGGTACGAGCAGTACTTC.